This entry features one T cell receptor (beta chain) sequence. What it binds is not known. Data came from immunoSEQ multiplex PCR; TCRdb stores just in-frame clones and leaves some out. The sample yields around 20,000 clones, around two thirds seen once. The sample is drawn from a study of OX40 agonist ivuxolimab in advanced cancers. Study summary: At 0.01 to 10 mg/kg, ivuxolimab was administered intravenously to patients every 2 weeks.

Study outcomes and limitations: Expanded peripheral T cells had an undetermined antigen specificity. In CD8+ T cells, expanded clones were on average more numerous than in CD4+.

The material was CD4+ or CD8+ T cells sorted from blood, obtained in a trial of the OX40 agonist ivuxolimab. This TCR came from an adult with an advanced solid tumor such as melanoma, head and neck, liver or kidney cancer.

This chain's CDR3 is CASSTGLAVYNEQFF. CDR3 DNA: TGTGCCAGCAGCACTGGACTAGCGGTCTACAATGAGCAGTTCTTC. The J gene is TRBJ2-1, the V gene TRBV13; TRBD2 matches at 10 bases. V shed 5 bases and J 3 bases; nucleotides not matched to a gene: 4. Germline loops: CDR1 PRHDT, CDR2 FYEKMQ (reference sequence). The CDR3 covers 15 residues.